Sequencing of this T cell receptor beta chain was carried out in a study of neoadjuvant nivolumab and ipilimumab in lung cancer. Study-wide points: From pretherapy to surgery, tumor richness and clonality rose with dual therapy.

Trimming cost V 7 bases and J 5 bases, with 20 bases left between them. Germline CDR1 and CDR2: MNHNS and SASEGT. This CDR3 comprises 15 residues. Assay used: immunoSEQ multiplex PCR; TCRdb lists only in-frame clones, some missing. The top ten hold around 7.3% of the sample, which has about 17,000 clones, approximately 76% seen once. This clone was seen a few times. The antigen is undetermined. This TCR derives from an adult with non-small cell lung cancer. The genes are TRBV6-1 and TRBJ1-1, with D possibly matching TRBD1 (5 bases). This specimen was tumor tissue, taken after neoadjuvant nivolumab, alone or with ipilimumab, at or shortly before surgery. CDR3 sequence: CASTVGEGWKTEAFF. CDR3 coding DNA: TGTGCCAGCACCGTCGGGGAGGGGTGGAAGACTGAAGCTTTCTTT.